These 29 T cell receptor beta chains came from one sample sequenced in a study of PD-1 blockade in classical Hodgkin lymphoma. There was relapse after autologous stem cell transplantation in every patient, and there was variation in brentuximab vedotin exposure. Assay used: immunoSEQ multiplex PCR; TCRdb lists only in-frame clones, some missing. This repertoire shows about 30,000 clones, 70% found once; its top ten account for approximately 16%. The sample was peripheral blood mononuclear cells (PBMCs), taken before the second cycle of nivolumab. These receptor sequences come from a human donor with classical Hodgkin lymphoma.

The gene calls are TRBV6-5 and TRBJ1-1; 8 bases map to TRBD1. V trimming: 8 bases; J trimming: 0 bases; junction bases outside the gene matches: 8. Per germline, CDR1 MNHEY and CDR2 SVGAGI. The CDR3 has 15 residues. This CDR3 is CASGTGSLMNTEAFF. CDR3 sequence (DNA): TGTGCCAGCGGGACAGGCTCGCTCATGAACACTGAAGCTTTCTTT.

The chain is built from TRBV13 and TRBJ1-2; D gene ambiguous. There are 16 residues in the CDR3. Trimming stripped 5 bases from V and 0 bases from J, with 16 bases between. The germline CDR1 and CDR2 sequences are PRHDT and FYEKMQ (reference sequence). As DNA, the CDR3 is TGTGCCAGCAGCATTTTTTGGGGAGAAGCTAACTATGGCTACACCTTC. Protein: CASSIFWGEANYGYTF.

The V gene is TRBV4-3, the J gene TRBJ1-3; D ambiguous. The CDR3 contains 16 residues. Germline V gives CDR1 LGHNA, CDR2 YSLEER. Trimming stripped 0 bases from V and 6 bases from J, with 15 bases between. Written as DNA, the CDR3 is TGCGCCAGCAGCCAAGATACGAGGCCCCCGGAAAACACCATATATTTT. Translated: CASSQDTRPPENTIYF.

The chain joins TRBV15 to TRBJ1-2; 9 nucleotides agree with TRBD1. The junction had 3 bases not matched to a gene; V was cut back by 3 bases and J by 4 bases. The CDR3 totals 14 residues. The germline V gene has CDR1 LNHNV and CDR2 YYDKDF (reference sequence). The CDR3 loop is CATSRDRGTYGYTF. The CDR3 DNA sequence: TGTGCCACCAGCAGGGACAGGGGAACCTATGGCTACACCTTC. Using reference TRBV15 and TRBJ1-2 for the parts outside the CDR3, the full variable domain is DAMVIQNPRYQVTQFGKPVTLSCSQTLNHNVMYWYQQKSSQAPKLLFHYYDKDFNNEADTPDNFQSRRPNTSFCFLDIRSPGLGDTAMYLCATSRDRGTYGYTFGSGTRLTVV.

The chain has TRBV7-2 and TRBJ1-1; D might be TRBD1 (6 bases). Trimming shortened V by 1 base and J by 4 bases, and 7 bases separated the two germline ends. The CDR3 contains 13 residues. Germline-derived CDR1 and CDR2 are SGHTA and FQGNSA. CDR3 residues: CASSLGGATEAFF. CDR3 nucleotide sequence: TGTGCCAGCAGCTTAGGGGGGGCCACTGAAGCTTTCTTT.

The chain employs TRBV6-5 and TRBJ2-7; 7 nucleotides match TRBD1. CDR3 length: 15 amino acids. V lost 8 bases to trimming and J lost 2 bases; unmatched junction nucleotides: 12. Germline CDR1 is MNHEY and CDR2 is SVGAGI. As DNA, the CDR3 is TGTGCCAGCGGTCTTACAGGGGCTAGAACCTACGAGCAGTACTTC. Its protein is CASGLTGARTYEQYF.

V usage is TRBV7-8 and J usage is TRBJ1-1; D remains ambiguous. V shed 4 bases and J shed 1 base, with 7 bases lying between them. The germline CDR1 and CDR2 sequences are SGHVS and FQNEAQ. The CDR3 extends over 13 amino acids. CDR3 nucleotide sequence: TGTGCCAGCAGCTCAGGAAAGAACACTGAAGCTTTCTTT. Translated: CASSSGKNTEAFF.

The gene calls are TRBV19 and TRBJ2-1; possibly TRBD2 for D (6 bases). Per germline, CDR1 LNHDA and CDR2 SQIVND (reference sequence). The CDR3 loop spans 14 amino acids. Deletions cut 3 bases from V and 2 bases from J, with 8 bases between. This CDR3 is CASSIREAYNEQFF. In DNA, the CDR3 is TGTGCCAGTAGTATCAGGGAGGCCTACAATGAGCAGTTCTTC.

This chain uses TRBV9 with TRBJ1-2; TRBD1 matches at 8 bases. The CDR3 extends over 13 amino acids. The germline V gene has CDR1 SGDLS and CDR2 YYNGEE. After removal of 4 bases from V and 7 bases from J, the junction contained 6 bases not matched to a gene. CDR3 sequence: CASSPTGVRGYTF. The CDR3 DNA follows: TGTGCCAGCAGCCCGACAGGGGTACGTGGCTACACCTTC.

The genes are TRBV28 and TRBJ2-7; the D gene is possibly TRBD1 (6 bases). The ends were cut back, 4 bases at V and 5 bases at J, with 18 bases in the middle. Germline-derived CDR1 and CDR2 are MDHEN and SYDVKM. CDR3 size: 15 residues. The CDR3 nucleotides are TGTGCCAGCAGTTCCCAGGTGGGGGCGCTAAACGAGCAGTACGTC. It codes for CASSSQVGALNEQYV.

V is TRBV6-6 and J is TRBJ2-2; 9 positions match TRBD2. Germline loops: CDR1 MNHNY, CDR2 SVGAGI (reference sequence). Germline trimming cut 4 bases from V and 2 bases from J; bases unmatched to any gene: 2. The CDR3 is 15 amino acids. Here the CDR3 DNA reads TGTGCCAGCAGTTTAGCGGGGGTAAACACCGGGGAGCTGTTTTTT. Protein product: CASSLAGVNTGELFF.

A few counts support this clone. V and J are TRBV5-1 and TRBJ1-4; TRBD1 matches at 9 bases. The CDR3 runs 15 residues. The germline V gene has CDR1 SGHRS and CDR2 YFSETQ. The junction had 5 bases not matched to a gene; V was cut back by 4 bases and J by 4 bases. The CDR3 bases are TGCGCCAGCAGCACGGGACAGGGCATTAATGAAAAACTGTTTTTT. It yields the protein CASSTGQGINEKLFF.

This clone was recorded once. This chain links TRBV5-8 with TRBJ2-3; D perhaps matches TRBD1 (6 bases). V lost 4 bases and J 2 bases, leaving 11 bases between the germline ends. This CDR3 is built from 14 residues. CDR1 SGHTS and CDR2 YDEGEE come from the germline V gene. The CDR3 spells CASSRGQITDTQYF. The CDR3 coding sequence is TGTGCCAGCAGCCGTGGACAGATCACAGATACGCAGTATTTT.

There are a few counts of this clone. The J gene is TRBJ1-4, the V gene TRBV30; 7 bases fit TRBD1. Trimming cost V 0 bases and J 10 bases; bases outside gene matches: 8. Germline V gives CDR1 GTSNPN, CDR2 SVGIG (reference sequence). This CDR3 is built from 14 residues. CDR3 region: CAWSVPQGEVKLFF. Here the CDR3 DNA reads TGTGCCTGGAGTGTACCCCAGGGGGAGGTAAAACTGTTTTTT.

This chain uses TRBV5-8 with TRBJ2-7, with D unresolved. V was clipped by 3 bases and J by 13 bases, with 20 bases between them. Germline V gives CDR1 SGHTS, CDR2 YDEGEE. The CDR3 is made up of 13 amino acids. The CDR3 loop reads CASSSLPAQKGYV. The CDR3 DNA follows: TGTGCCAGCAGCTCCCTCCCCGCCCAAAAAGGATACGTC.

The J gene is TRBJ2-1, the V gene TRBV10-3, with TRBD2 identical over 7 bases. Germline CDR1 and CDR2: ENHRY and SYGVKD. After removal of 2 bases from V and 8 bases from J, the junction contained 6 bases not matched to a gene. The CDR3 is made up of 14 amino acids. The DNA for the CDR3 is TGTGCCATCAGTGAGCGGGGGGTTAGAGATGAGCAGTTCTTC. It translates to CAISERGVRDEQFF.

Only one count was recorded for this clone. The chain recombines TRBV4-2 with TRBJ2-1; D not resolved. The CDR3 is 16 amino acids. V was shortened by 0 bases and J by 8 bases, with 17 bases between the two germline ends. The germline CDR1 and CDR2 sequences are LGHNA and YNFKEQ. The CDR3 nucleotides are TGTGCCAGCAGCCAAGATTGGGGTTTAGCTCTGGATGAGCAGTTCTTC. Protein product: CASSQDWGLALDEQFF.

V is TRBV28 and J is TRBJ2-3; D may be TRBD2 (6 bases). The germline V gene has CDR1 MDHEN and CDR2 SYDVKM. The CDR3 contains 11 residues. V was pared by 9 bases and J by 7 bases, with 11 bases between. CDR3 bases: TGTGCCAGTTACCGGGGGTATACGCAGTATTTT. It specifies CASYRGYTQYF.

Here the CDR3 reads CASSLGGRTEAFF. CDR3 bases: TGTGCCAGCAGCTTGGGGGGGCGGACTGAAGCTTTCTTT. This chain connects TRBV7-9 to TRBJ1-1; D might be TRBD1 (6 bases). CDR3 length: 13 residues. Germline CDR1 reads SEHNR; CDR2 reads FQNEAQ (reference sequence). V lost 3 bases to trimming and J lost 5 bases, with 10 bases between them.

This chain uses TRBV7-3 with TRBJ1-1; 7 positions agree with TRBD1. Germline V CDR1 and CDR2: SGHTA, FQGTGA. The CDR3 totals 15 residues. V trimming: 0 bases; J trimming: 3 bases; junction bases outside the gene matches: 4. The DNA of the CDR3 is TGTGCCAGCAGCTTAACTCGGACAGGTTACACTGAAGCTTTCTTT. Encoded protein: CASSLTRTGYTEAFF.

CDR3 in amino acids: CASSGQGAVGNTIYF. The CDR3 bases are TGTGCCAGCAGTGGACAGGGGGCGGTTGGAAACACCATATATTTT. The chain combines TRBV11-2 with TRBJ1-3; 11 bases map to TRBD1. J lost 3 bases, V lost 6 bases, and 4 bases had no gene match. The CDR3 length is 15 residues. Germline V gene sequence: CDR1 SGHAT, CDR2 FQNNGV.

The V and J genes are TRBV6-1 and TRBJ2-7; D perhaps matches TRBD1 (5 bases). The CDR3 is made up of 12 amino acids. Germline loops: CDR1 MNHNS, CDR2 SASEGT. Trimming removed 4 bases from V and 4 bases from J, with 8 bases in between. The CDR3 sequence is CASSGDSYEQYV. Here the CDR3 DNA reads TGTGCCAGCAGTGGCGACAGTTACGAGCAGTACGTC.

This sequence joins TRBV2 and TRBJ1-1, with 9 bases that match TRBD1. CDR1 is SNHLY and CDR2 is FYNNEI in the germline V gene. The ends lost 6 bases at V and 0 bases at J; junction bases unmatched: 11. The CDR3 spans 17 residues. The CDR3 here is CASSQQGARRMNTEAFF. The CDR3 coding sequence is TGTGCCAGCAGCCAACAGGGGGCCAGGAGGATGAACACTGAAGCTTTCTTT. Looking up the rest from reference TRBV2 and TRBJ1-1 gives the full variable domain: EPEVTQTPSHQVTQMGQEVILRCVPISNHLYFYWYRQILGQKVEFLVSFYNNEISEKSEIFDDQFSVERPDGSNFTLKIRSTKLEDSAMYFCASSQQGARRMNTEAFFGQGTRLTVV.

The DNA for the CDR3 is TGCAGCGTTGTACTGGCTAGCGGGGGGGCCGGGGACATTCAGTACTTC. Translating it yields CSVVLASGGAGDIQYF. The V gene is TRBV29-1, the J gene TRBJ2-4, with TRBD2 identical over 12 bases. The CDR3 spans 16 residues. With 4 bases clipped from V and 8 bases from J, the junction kept 12 bases outside the gene matches. The V gene's germline CDR1 is SQVTM and CDR2 ANQGSEA. The full variable domain, in which reference TRBV29-1 and TRBJ2-4 provide the parts outside the CDR3, is SAVISQKPSRDICQRGTSLTIQCQVDSQVTMMFWYRQQPGQSLTLIATANQGSEATYESGFVIDKFPISRPNLTFSTLTVSNMSPEDSSIYLCSVVLASGGAGDIQYFGAGTRLSVL.

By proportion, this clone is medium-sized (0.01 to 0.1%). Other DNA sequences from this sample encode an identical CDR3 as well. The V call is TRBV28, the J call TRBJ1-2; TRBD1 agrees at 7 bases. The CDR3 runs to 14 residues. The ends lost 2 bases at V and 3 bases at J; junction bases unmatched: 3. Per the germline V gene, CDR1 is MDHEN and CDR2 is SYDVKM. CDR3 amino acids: CASSLLGTDYGYTF. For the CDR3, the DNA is TGTGCCAGCAGTTTACTCGGGACAGACTATGGCTACACCTTC.

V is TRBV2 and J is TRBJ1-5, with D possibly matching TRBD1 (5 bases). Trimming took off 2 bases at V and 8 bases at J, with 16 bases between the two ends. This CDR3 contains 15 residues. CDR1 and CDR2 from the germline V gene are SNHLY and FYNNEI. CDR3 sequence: CASSEPYGGGEPQHF. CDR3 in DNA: TGTGCCAGCAGTGAACCTTACGGGGGGGGTGAGCCCCAGCATTTT.

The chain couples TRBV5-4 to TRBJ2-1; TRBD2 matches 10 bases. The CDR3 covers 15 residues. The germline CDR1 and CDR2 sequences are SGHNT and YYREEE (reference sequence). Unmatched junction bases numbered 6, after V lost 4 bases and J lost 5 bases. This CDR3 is CASSIVAGGHNEQFF. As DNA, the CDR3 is TGTGCCAGCAGCATAGTAGCGGGGGGCCACAATGAGCAGTTCTTC.

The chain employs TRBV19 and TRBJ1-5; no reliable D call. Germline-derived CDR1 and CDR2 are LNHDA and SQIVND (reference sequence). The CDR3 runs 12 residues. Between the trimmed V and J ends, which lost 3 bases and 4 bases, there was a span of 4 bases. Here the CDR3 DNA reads TGTGCCAGTAGTATTCGGAATCAGCCCCAGCATTTT. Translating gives CASSIRNQPQHF.

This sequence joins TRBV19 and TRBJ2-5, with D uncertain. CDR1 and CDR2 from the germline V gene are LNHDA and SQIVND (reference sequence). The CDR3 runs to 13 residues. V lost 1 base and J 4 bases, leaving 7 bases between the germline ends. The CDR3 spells CASSIVPGETQYF. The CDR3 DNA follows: TGTGCCAGTAGTATAGTGCCTGGAGAGACCCAGTACTTC.